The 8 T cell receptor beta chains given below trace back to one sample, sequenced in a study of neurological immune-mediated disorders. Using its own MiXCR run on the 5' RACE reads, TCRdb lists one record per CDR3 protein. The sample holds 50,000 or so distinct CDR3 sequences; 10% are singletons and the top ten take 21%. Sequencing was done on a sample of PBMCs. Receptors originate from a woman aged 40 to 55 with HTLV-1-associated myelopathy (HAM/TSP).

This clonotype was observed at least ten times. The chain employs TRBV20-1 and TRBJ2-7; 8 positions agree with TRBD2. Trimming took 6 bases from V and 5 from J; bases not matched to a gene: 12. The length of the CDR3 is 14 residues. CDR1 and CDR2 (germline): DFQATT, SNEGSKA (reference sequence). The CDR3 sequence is CSAQAGGPLDEQYF. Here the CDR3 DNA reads TGCAGTGCCCAGGCGGGGGGTCCCCTCGACGAGCAGTACTTC.

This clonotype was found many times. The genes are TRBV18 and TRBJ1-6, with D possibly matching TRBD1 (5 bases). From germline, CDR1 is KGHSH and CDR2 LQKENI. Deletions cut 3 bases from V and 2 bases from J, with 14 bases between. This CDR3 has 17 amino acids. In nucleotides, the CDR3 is TGTGCCAGCTCACCCCCGCAGCAGGGACCCTATAATTCACCCCTCCACTTT. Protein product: CASSPPQQGPYNSPLHF.

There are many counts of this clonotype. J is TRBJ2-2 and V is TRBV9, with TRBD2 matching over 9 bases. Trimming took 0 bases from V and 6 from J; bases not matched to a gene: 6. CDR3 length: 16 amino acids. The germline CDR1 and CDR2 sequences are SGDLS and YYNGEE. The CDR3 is CASSVDPGLASGELFF. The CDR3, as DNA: TGTGCCAGCAGCGTAGACCCGGGACTAGCTTCCGGGGAGCTGTTTTTT.

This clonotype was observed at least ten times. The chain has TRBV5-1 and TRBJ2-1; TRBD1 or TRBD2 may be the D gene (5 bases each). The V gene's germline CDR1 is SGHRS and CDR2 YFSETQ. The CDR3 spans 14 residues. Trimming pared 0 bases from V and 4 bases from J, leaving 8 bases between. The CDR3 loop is CASSLGGEYNEQFF. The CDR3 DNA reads TGCGCCAGCAGCTTGGGAGGGGAATACAATGAGCAGTTCTTC.

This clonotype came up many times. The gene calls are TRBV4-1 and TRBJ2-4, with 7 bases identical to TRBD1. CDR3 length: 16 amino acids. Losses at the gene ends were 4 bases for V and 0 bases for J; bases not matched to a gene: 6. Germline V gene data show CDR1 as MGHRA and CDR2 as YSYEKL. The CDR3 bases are TGCGCCAGCAGCCGGGGACAGCCACTAGCCAAAAACATTCAGTACTTC. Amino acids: CASSRGQPLAKNIQYF.

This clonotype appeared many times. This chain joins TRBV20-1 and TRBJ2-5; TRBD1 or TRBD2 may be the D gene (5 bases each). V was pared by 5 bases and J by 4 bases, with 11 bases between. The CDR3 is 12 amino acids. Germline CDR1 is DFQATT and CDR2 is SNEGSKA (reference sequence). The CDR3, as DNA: TGCAGTGCTGGGACGGAGGTAGAGACCCAGTACTTC. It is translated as CSAGTEVETQYF.

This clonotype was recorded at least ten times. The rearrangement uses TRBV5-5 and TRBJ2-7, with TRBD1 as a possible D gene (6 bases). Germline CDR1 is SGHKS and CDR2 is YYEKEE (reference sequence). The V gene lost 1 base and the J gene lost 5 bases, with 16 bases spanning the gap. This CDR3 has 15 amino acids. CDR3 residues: CASSLFGMGADEQYF. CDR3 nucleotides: TGTGCCAGCAGCTTGTTTGGGATGGGGGCGGACGAGCAGTACTTC.

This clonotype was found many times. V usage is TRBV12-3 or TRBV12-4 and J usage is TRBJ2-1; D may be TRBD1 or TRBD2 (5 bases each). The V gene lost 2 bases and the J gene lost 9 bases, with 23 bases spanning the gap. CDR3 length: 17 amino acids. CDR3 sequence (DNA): TGTGCCAGCAGTTTATCGTTTGGGACGTCTGGGTTCGGTGAGCAGTTCTTC. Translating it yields CASSLSFGTSGFGEQFF.